This T cell receptor (beta chain) comes out of a study of cytomegalovirus exposure and HLA in healthy donors. On this clone: Antigen: not known.

The study, taken as a whole, reports: Rare TCR sequences dominated, though some public TCRs recurred in many donors. The TCR clusters that emerged in the first cohort tended, a later analysis found, to co-occur in the approximately 110 validation repertoires.

The data were produced by immunoSEQ multiplex PCR, yet TCRdb's version contains in-frame clones alone and is incomplete. The table shows about 220,000 clones, with roughly 83% occurring only once. The clonotype comes from a woman younger than 45 in good health and CMV-seropositive. Sequenced: PBMCs.

This CDR3 is CASCKGRGDYEQYF. The CDR3 coding sequence is TGTGCCAGCTGTAAGGGGAGGGGGGACTACGAGCAGTACTTC. The V and J genes are TRBV7-2 and TRBJ2-7; tentatively, D is TRBD2 (7 bases). V lost 8 bases to trimming and J lost 3 bases, with 17 bases between them. The CDR3 covers 14 residues. CDR1 and CDR2 (germline): SGHTA, FQGNSA.